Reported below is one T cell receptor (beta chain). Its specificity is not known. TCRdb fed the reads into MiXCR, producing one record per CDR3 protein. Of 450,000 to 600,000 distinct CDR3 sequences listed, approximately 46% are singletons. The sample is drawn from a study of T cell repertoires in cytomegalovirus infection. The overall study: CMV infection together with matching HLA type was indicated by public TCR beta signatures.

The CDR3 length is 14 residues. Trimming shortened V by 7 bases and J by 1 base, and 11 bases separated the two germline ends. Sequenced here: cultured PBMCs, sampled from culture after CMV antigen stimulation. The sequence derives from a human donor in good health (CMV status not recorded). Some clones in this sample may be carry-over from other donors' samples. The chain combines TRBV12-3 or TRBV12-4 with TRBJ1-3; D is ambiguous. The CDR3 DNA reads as TGTGCCAGCATTGGTGACTCTTCTGGAAACACCATATATTTT. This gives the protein CASIGDSSGNTIYF.